The 8 T cell receptor beta chains below come from one sample, sequenced in a study of Ad26.COV2.S vaccination and SARS-CoV-2 variants. The treatment is: approximately 18 received Ad26.COV2.S at low or high dose, single or two shots; five or six received placebo; per-sample allocation not given. Specimen acquisition occurred on day 63 following the initial vaccine or placebo injection. The data were produced by immunoSEQ multiplex PCR, yet TCRdb's version contains in-frame clones alone and is incomplete. Found here are roughly 240,000 clones, approximately 88% of them singletons; the top ten hold over 8.5%. Material: peripheral blood, obtained in a trial of Ad26.COV2.S vaccine versus placebo. The receptors here all came from a person aged 18-65 years who received the Ad26.COV2.S COVID-19 vaccine or a placebo.

The chain couples TRBV11-3 to TRBJ1-1; 9 bases are shared with TRBD1. The CDR3 spans 17 residues. Germline-derived CDR1 and CDR2 are SGHNT and YENEEA. With 0 bases clipped from V and 3 bases from J, the junction kept 8 bases outside the gene matches. The CDR3 nucleotides read TGTGCCAGCAGCTTAGAGAGGGACAGGGCGGATTACACTGAAGCTTTCTTT. The encoded protein is CASSLERDRADYTEAFF.

The chain carries TRBV27 and TRBJ2-2, with 9 bases matching TRBD2. The germline V gene has CDR1 MNHEY and CDR2 SMNVEV (reference sequence). The CDR3 is 18 amino acids. Trimming at V came to 6 bases and at J to 5 bases, leaving 16 bases not matched to a gene. CDR3 sequence: CASSFGGGVRLITGELFF. The DNA of the CDR3 is TGTGCCAGCAGCTTTGGCGGGGGGGTTAGATTGATTACCGGGGAGCTGTTTTTT.

J is TRBJ2-7 and V is TRBV6-5, with 7 bases aligning to TRBD1. Germline CDR1 MNHEY, CDR2 SVGAGI. The length of the CDR3 is 13 residues. The ends lost 6 bases at V and 1 base at J; junction bases unmatched: 3. CDR3 bases: TGTGCCAGCAGCCCGGGACAGTCCTACGAGCAGTACTTC. This gives the protein CASSPGQSYEQYF.

The chain carries TRBV6-9 and TRBJ2-1, with 10 bases identical to TRBD2. The germline V gene has CDR1 MNHGY and CDR2 SVAAGI. CDR3 size: 16 residues. The trim removed 4 bases at V and 0 bases at J, leaving 3 bases unmatched. The CDR3 is CASSFEREGSYNEQFF. CDR3 nucleotides: TGTGCCAGCAGTTTCGAGCGGGAGGGCTCCTACAATGAGCAGTTCTTC.

The rearrangement uses TRBV5-4 and TRBJ2-1; TRBD2 matches at 9 bases. The V segment lost 1 base and the J segment 8 bases; nucleotides outside the gene matches: 10. This CDR3 contains 16 residues. The V gene's germline CDR1 is SGHNT and CDR2 YYREEE (reference sequence). DNA for the CDR3: TGTGCCAGCAGCTTGAAGCTAGCGGGGTTCCCGGATGAGCAGTTCTTC. It codes for CASSLKLAGFPDEQFF. Looking up the rest from reference TRBV5-4 and TRBJ2-1 gives the full variable domain: ETGVTQSPTHLIKTRGQQVTLRCSSQSGHNTVSWYQQALGQGPQFIFQYYREEENGRGNFPPRFSGLQFPNYSSELNVNALELDDSALYLCASSLKLAGFPDEQFFGPGTRLTVL.

V is TRBV29-1 and J is TRBJ1-4; 7 bases fit TRBD1. CDR3 length: 14 amino acids. The germline CDR1 and CDR2 sequences are SQVTM and ANQGSEA. The V segment lost 5 bases and the J segment 7 bases; nucleotides outside the gene matches: 10. CDR3 in amino acids: CSVSRGGLGEKLFF. CDR3 nucleotides: TGCAGCGTTTCCAGGGGGGGTTTAGGTGAAAAACTGTTTTTT.

The DNA of the CDR3 is TGTGCCAGCTCACCAGAATCAGTCAGGCAGTACTTC. Protein sequence: CASSPESVRQYF. This chain connects TRBV18 to TRBJ2-7; D ambiguous. Trimming stripped 2 bases from V and 9 bases from J, with 11 bases between. The CDR3 extends over 12 amino acids. Germline V CDR1 and CDR2: KGHSH, LQKENI.

The chain couples TRBV4-1 to TRBJ1-5, with D uncertain. V lost 0 bases and J lost 2, with 14 bases in between. Germline V gene sequence: CDR1 MGHRA, CDR2 YSYEKL. The CDR3 consists of 17 residues. CDR3 DNA sequence: TGCGCCAGCAGCCAAGACCCGGGGTTGAGGGGCAATCAGCCCCAGCATTTT. It is translated as CASSQDPGLRGNQPQHF.